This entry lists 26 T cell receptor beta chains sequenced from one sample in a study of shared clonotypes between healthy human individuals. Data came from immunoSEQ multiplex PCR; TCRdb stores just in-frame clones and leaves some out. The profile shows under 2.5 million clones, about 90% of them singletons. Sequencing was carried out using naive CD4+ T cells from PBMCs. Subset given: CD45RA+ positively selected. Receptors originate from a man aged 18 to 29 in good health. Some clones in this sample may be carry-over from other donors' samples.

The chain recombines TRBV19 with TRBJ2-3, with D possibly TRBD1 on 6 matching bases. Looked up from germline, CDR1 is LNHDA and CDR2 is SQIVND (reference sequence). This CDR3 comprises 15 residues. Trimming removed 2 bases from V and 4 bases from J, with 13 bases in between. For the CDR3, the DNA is TGTGCCAGTAGTATAACAGGGAAGTTATCAGATACGCAGTATTTT. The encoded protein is CASSITGKLSDTQYF.

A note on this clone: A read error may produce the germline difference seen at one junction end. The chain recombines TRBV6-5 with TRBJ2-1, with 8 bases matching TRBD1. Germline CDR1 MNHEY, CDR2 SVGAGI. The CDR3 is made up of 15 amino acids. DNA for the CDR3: TGTGCCATCAGTCGACAGGGGCCCACCTACAATGAGCAGTTCTTC. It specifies CAISRQGPTYNEQFF.

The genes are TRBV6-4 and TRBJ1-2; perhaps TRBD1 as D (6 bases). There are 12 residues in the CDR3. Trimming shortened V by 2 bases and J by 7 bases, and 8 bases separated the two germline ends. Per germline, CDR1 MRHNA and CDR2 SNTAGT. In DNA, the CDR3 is TGTGCCAGCAGTGACGGGGGCGGTGGCTACACCTTC. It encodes CASSDGGGGYTF.

DNA of the CDR3: TGTGCCACAAGGGACAGGGCGTTTAGCGAGCAGTACTTC. Its translation is CATRDRAFSEQYF. V usage is TRBV27 and J usage is TRBJ2-7, with TRBD1 identical over 9 bases. The trim removed 10 bases at V and 6 bases at J, leaving 10 bases unmatched. Germline CDR1 MNHEY, CDR2 SMNVEV (reference sequence). This CDR3 spans 13 amino acids.

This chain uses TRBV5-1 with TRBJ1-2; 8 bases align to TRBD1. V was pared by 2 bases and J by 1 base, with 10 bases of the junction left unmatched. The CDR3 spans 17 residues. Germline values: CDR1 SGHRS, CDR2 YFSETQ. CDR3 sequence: CASSLNGGQANNYGYTF. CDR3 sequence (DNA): TGCGCCAGCAGCTTAAATGGGGGACAGGCGAATAACTATGGCTACACCTTC.

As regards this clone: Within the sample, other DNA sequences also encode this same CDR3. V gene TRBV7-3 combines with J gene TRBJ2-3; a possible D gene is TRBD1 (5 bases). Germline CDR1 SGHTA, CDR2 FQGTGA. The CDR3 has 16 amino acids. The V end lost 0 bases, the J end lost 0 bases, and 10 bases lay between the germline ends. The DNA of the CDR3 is TGTGCCAGCAGCTTAACTGGTGGGGCAAGCACAGATACGCAGTATTTT. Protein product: CASSLTGGASTDTQYF.

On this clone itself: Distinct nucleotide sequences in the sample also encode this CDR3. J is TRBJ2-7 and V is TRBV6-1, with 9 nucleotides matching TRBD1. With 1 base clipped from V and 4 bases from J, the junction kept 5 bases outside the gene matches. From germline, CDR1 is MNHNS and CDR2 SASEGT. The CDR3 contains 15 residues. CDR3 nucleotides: TGTGCCAGCAGTGAAGGAGGGACAGGGATTTACGAGCAGTACTTC. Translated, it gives CASSEGGTGIYEQYF.

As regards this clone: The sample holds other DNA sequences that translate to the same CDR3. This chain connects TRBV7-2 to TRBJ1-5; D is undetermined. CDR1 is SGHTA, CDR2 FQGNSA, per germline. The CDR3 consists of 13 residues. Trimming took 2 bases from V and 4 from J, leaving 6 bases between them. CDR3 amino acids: CASSLSRNQPQHF. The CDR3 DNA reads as TGTGCCAGCAGCTTAAGTCGGAATCAGCCCCAGCATTTT.

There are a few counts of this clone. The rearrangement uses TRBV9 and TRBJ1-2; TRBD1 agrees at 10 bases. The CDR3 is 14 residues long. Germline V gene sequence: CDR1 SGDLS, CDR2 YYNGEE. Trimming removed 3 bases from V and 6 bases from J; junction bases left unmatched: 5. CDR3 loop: CASSAIGTGDGYTF. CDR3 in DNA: TGTGCCAGCAGCGCCATCGGGACAGGGGATGGCTACACCTTC.

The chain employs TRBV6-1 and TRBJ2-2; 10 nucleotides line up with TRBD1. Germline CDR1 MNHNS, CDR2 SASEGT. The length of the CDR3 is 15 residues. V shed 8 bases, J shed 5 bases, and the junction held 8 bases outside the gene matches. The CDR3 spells CASFRQGAITGELFF. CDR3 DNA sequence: TGTGCCAGCTTTAGACAGGGGGCGATAACCGGGGAGCTGTTTTTT.

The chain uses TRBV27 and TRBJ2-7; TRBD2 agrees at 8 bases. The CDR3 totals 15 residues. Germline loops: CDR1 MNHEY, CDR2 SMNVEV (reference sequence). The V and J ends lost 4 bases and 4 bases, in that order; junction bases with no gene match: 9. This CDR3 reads CASSSYETSEYEQYF. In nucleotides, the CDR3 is TGTGCCAGCAGTTCCTACGAGACTAGCGAATACGAGCAGTACTTC.

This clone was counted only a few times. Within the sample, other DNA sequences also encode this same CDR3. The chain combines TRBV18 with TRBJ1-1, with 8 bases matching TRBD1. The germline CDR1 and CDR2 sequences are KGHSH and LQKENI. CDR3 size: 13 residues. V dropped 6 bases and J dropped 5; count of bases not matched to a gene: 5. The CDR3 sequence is CASSLDRGTEAFF. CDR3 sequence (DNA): TGTGCCAGCTCTTTAGACAGGGGAACTGAAGCTTTCTTT.

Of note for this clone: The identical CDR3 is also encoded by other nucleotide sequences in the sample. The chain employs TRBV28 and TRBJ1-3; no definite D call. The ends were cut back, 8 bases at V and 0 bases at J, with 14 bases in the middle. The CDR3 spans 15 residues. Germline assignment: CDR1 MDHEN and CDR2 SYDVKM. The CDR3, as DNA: TGTGCCAGCTCCCTTTTGAGGGCCTCTGGAAACACCATATATTTT. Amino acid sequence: CASSLLRASGNTIYF.

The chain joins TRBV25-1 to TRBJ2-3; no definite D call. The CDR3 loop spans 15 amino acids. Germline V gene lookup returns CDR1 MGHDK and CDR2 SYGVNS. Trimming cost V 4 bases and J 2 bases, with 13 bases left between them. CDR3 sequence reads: CASSAYSFSTDTQYF. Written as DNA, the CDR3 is TGTGCCAGCAGTGCCTACAGTTTTTCCACAGATACGCAGTATTTT.

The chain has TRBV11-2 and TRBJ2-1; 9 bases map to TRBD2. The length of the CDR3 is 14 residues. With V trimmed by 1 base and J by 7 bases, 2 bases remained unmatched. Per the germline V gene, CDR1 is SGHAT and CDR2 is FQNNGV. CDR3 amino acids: CASSLAGLANEQFF. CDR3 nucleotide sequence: TGTGCCAGCAGCTTAGCGGGACTAGCAAATGAGCAGTTCTTC.

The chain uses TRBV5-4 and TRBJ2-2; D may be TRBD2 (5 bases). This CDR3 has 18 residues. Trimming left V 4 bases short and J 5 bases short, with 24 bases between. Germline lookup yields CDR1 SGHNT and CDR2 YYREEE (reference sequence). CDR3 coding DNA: TGTGCCAGCAGCCCCGAGGTGGGAGCGGAAGGCCGGACCGGGGAGCTGTTTTTT. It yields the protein CASSPEVGAEGRTGELFF.

The chain's CDR3 is CASSFGRAVADTQYF. The CDR3 nucleotides are TGTGCCAGCAGCTTCGGCAGAGCGGTGGCAGATACGCAGTATTTT. The rearrangement uses TRBV7-8 and TRBJ2-3; possible D gene TRBD2, 5 bases. Germline lookup yields CDR1 SGHVS and CDR2 FQNEAQ. CDR3 length equals 15 residues. V was clipped by 3 bases and J by 4 bases, with 14 bases between them.

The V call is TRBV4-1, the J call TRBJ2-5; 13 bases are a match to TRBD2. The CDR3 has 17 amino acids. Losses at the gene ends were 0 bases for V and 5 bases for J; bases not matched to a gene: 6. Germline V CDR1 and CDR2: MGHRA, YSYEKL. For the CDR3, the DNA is TGCGCCAGCAGCCAAGATCAGGGACTAGCGGGAAGGGAGACCCAGTACTTC. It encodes CASSQDQGLAGRETQYF.

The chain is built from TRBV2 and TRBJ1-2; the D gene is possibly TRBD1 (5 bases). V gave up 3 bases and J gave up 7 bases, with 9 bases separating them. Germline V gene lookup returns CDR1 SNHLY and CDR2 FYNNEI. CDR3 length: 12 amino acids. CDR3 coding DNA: TGTGCCAGCAGTGACAGGGCGCGTGGCTACACCTTC. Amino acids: CASSDRARGYTF.

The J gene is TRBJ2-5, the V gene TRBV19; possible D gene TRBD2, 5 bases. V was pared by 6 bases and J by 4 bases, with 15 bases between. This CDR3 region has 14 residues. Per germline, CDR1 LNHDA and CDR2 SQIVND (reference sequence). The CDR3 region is CASRSPGGRETQYF. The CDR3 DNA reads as TGTGCCAGTAGGTCTCCTGGAGGTCGAGAGACCCAGTACTTC.

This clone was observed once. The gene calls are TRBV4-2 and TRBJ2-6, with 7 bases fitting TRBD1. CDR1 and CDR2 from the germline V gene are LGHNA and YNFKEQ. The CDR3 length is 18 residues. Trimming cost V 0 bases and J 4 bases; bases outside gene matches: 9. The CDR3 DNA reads TGTGCCAGCAGCCAAGACGGGACAGCCCTTGCGGGGGCCAACGTCCTGACTTTC. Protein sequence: CASSQDGTALAGANVLTF.

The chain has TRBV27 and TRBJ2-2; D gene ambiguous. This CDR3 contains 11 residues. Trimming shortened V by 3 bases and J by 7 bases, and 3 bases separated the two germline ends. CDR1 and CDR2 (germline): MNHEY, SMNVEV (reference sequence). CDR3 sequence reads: CASSLDGELFF. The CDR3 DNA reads TGTGCCAGCAGTTTGGACGGGGAGCTGTTTTTT.

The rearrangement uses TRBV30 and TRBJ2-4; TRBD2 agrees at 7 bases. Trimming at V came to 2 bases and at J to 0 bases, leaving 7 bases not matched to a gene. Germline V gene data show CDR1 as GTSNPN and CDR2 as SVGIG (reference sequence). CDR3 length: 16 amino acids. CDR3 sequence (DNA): TGTGCCTGGAGTCGAGCGGGACCCTTAGCCAAAAACATTCAGTACTTC. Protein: CAWSRAGPLAKNIQYF.

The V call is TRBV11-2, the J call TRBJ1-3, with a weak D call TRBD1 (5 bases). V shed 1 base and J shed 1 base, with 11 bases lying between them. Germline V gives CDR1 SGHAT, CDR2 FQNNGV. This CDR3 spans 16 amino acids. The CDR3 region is CASSLAPGRSGNTIYF. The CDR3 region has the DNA TGTGCCAGCAGCTTAGCCCCAGGGCGTTCTGGAAACACCATATATTTT.

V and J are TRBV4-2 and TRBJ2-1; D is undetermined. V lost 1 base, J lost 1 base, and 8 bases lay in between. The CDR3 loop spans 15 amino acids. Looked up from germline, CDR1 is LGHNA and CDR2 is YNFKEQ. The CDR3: CASSQGTWSYNEQFF. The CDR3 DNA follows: TGTGCCAGCAGCCAAGGAACTTGGTCCTACAATGAGCAGTTCTTC.

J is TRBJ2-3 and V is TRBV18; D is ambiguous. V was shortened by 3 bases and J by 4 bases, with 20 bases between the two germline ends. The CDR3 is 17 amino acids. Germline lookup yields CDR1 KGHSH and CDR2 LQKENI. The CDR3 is CASSPGLGIDGADTQYF. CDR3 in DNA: TGTGCCAGCTCACCGGGTTTAGGGATAGACGGCGCAGATACGCAGTATTTT.